These 19 T cell receptor beta chains were sequenced from one sample in a study of vaccination and CD4 T cells after COVID-19. These receptors are not linked to any known antigen. Treatment here: approximately nine-day PBMC culture with coronavirus spike peptide pools or control peptides (ViraFEST assay). At the Johns Hopkins FTIC core, DNA taken from cultured CD4+ T cells was sequenced by way of the Oncomine TCR Beta short-read assay. TCRdb itself ran the PCR reads through MiXCR, one entry per CDR3 protein. The data show 20,000 to 25,000 distinct CDR3 sequences, 40% to 50% seen once. Specimen: CD4+ T cells from blood, cultured in vitro. All receptors come from a human donor who had recovered from COVID-19.

The sample holds a few counts of this clonotype. The rearrangement joins TRBV20-1 to TRBJ2-5; 10 nucleotides match TRBD1. This CDR3 comprises 13 residues. J gave up 2 bases and V 6 bases, and 3 bases lay outside the gene matches. CDR1 DFQATT and CDR2 SNEGSKA come from the germline V gene (reference sequence). The CDR3 DNA follows: TGCAGTGCACCGGACAGGGGGCAAGAGACCCAGTACTTC. Translated: CSAPDRGQETQYF.

The genes are TRBV7-2 and TRBJ1-4; D gene uncertain. The CDR3 covers 12 residues. Germline V gene sequence: CDR1 SGHTA, CDR2 FQGNSA. V lost 8 bases and J 7 bases, leaving 11 bases between the germline ends. The CDR3 loop reads CASGSDREKLFF. The DNA of the CDR3 is TGTGCCAGCGGCTCCGATCGTGAAAAACTGTTTTTT.

The chain links TRBV20-1 to TRBJ1-2; 8 bases are a match to TRBD1. Per the germline V gene, CDR1 is DFQATT and CDR2 is SNEGSKA (reference sequence). V shed 3 bases and J 7 bases; nucleotides not matched to a gene: 10. There are 14 residues in the CDR3. The chain's CDR3 is CSASEDREVSGYTF. The CDR3 DNA reads as TGCAGTGCTAGTGAGGACAGGGAAGTGTCTGGCTACACCTTC.

This chain joins TRBV20-1 and TRBJ2-5; possibly TRBD2 for D (7 bases). Deletions cut 2 bases from V and 5 bases from J, with 12 bases between. Germline V lookup: CDR1 DFQATT, CDR2 SNEGSKA (reference sequence). The CDR3 spans 13 residues. CDR3 bases: TGCAGTGCTAGACGGGGGGCCGGGGAGACCCAGTACTTC. Translation gives CSARRGAGETQYF.

This clonotype has a handful of counts. This chain links TRBV20-1 with TRBJ1-2; D may be TRBD1 (5 bases). Germline CDR1 reads DFQATT; CDR2 reads SNEGSKA (reference sequence). The CDR3 runs to 16 residues. Trimming stripped 0 bases from V and 8 bases from J, with 22 bases between. The CDR3 coding sequence is TGCAGTGCTAGAGATCTAGCGAAAACAGGAGGGCGCGGCTACACCTTC. Its protein is CSARDLAKTGGRGYTF.

This chain connects TRBV11-2 to TRBJ2-2; 9 bases align to TRBD2. Germline lookup yields CDR1 SGHAT and CDR2 FQNNGV. The length of the CDR3 is 15 residues. The ends lost 4 bases at V and 7 bases at J; junction bases unmatched: 7. CDR3 sequence (DNA): TGTGCCAGCAGCTCCTTCTCTAGCGGGAACGGGGAGCTGTTTTTT. Translated: CASSSFSSGNGELFF.

The DNA for the CDR3 is TGTGCCAGCTCCCTGAGGGCGCAGGGGACCAAAAACATTCAGTACTTC. Translation gives CASSLRAQGTKNIQYF. V and J are TRBV6-1 and TRBJ2-4; TRBD1 might be the D (6 bases). CDR1 is MNHNS, CDR2 SASEGT, per germline. This CDR3 comprises 16 residues. The germline V and J ends were trimmed by 8 bases and 2 bases, with 19 bases remaining between them.

This clonotype was counted a few times. The chain carries TRBV2 and TRBJ2-7; D might be TRBD2 (6 bases). The CDR3 contains 14 residues. Germline assignment: CDR1 SNHLY and CDR2 FYNNEI. The germline V and J ends were trimmed by 8 bases and 4 bases, with 18 bases remaining between them. CDR3 DNA: TGTGCCAGCGGGGCGGGGACCTACTTTTACGAGCAGTACTTC. Protein product: CASGAGTYFYEQYF.

The chain recombines TRBV24-1 with TRBJ2-5; D is perhaps TRBD1 (6 bases). V was shortened by 4 bases and J by 4 bases, with 9 bases between the two germline ends. The CDR3 extends over 13 amino acids. Germline V gives CDR1 KGHDR, CDR2 SFDVKD. CDR3 sequence reads: CATSEPGVETQYF. The DNA for the CDR3 is TGTGCCACCAGTGAACCAGGGGTAGAGACCCAGTACTTC.

V gene TRBV18 combines with J gene TRBJ2-7; 7 bases are shared with TRBD1. The CDR3 is made up of 16 amino acids. Germline V lookup: CDR1 KGHSH, CDR2 LQKENI. V trimming: 3 bases; J trimming: 2 bases; junction bases outside the gene matches: 10. CDR3 amino acids: CASSPETGTATYEQYF. CDR3 nucleotides: TGTGCCAGCTCACCGGAAACCGGGACAGCAACCTACGAGCAGTACTTC.

This clonotype was seen a few times. The V and J genes are TRBV7-9 and TRBJ2-5; TRBD1 or TRBD2 may be the D gene (6 bases each). Looked up from germline, CDR1 is SEHNR and CDR2 is FQNEAQ (reference sequence). This CDR3 contains 14 residues. Deletions cut 5 bases from V and 4 bases from J, with 14 bases between. The chain's CDR3 is CASSPRGERETQYF. The CDR3 nucleotides read TGTGCCAGCAGCCCTAGGGGGGAGAGAGAGACCCAGTACTTC.

The chain combines TRBV27 with TRBJ2-1, with D perhaps matching TRBD2 (5 bases). The germline V gene has CDR1 MNHEY and CDR2 SMNVEV (reference sequence). V was trimmed by 2 bases and J by 8 bases, leaving 16 bases between them. This CDR3 contains 15 residues. The CDR3 sequence is CASSLIAPQRHEQFF. CDR3 nucleotide sequence: TGTGCCAGCAGTTTAATAGCGCCCCAGCGACATGAGCAGTTCTTC.

V usage is TRBV29-1 and J usage is TRBJ2-3, with TRBD1 as a possible D gene (5 bases). This CDR3 is built from 13 residues. The germline V gene has CDR1 SQVTM and CDR2 ANQGSEA. Between the trimmed V and J ends, which lost 4 bases and 2 bases, there was a span of 10 bases. CDR3 sequence reads: CSVGQSPTDTQYF. The CDR3 nucleotides read TGCAGCGTTGGACAGTCTCCCACAGATACGCAGTATTTT.

The rearrangement uses TRBV20-1 and TRBJ2-3; unclear D gene. The germline V gene encodes CDR1 DFQATT and CDR2 SNEGSKA (reference sequence). V dropped 0 bases and J dropped 9 bases, with 16 bases sitting between them. The CDR3 contains 14 residues. The CDR3 DNA reads TGCAGTGCTAGAGATGGCCTACGGTGGGGAACGCAGTATTTT. This codes for CSARDGLRWGTQYF.

This clonotype came up a few times. The chain has TRBV2 and TRBJ1-5, with D possibly TRBD1 on 6 matching bases. The CDR3 sequence is 14 residues long. In germline, CDR1 is SNHLY, CDR2 FYNNEI. Trimming removed 6 bases from V and 2 bases from J, with 11 bases in between. Here the CDR3 DNA reads TGTGCCAGCAGGGAACAGGGAGGCAATCAGCCCCAGCATTTT. Translating gives CASREQGGNQPQHF.

J is TRBJ2-7 and V is TRBV7-3; 9 bases are a match to TRBD1. With V trimmed by 5 bases and J by 2 bases, 4 bases remained unmatched. Germline assignment: CDR1 SGHTA and CDR2 FQGTGA. The CDR3 is made up of 14 amino acids. CDR3 DNA sequence: TGTGCCAGCAGCCCAGACAGGGGGGCCTACGAGCAGTACTTC. This sequence encodes CASSPDRGAYEQYF. The variable domain in full, completed from reference TRBV7-3 and TRBJ2-7, reads GAGVSQTPSNKVTEKGKYVELRCDPISGHTALYWYRQSLGQGPEFLIYFQGTGAADDSGLPNDRFFAVRPEGSVSTLKIQRTERGDSAVYLCASSPDRGAYEQYFGPGTRLTVT.

V is TRBV20-1 and J is TRBJ1-1, with D tentatively TRBD1 (6 bases). The V end lost 3 bases, the J end lost 8 bases, and 10 bases lay between the germline ends. The CDR3 covers 11 residues. CDR1 and CDR2 (germline): DFQATT, SNEGSKA (reference sequence). This chain's CDR3 is CSARTGGEAFF. The CDR3 region has the DNA TGCAGTGCTAGGACAGGTGGAGAAGCTTTCTTT.

This clonotype occurred a few times. The V and J genes are TRBV27 and TRBJ1-5, with D hard to call. CDR1 and CDR2 (germline): MNHEY, SMNVEV (reference sequence). The length of the CDR3 is 17 residues. V was shortened by 5 bases and J by 0 bases, with 17 bases between the two germline ends. The CDR3 DNA sequence: TGTGCCAGCAGTCCACTTATTGAGAGTTATAGCAATCAGCCCCAGCATTTT. Translating it yields CASSPLIESYSNQPQHF.

This clonotype appeared a few times. The rearrangement links TRBV7-6 to TRBJ2-7; D is perhaps TRBD2 (6 bases). Germline CDR1 is SGHVS and CDR2 is FNYEAQ. V shed 1 base and J shed 0 bases, with 10 bases lying between them. The CDR3 runs to 15 residues. The CDR3 loop reads CASSLGASDSYEQYF. The CDR3 bases are TGTGCCAGCAGCTTAGGGGCTAGCGACTCCTACGAGCAGTACTTC.